This T cell receptor (beta chain) was observed in a study of shared clonotypes between healthy human individuals. Study findings and constraints: Naive CD4 clonotype sharing across several donors was approximately 5.2%.

CDR1 and CDR2 (germline): SGDLS, YYNGEE. Losses at the gene ends were 4 bases for V and 5 bases for J; bases not matched to a gene: 2. The CDR3 extends over 14 amino acids. The assay was run at deep level. Source study methods: Junction-only immunoSEQ sequences carried no quality scores, so filtering differed. TCRdb's copy holds only in-frame clones and misses some; the assay was immunoSEQ multiplex PCR. V, J and clone size reflect that table, while D and trimming were determined from the DNA. The table has about 990,000 clones, around 78% seen once; the top ten hold roughly 0.57%. The count of this clone is one. Its antigen is not known.

The chain joins TRBV9 to TRBJ2-3, with 12 nucleotides matching TRBD2. The source is a man between 18 and 35 years old in good health. Some clones in this sample may be carry-over from other donors' samples. The specimen sequenced was memory CD4+ T cells from PBMCs. The subset denotes: CD45RA-negative fraction. The CDR3 protein is CASSRGLAGDTQYF. The CDR3 DNA reads as TGTGCCAGCAGCCGGGGACTAGCGGGAGATACGCAGTATTTT.